This TCR beta chain was recovered during a study of long-term antiretroviral therapy in people with HIV. A word on this clone: The antigen is unknown.

Survey-level resolution applied to immunoSEQ assay v3.0. TCRdb's table, derived via immunoSEQ multiplex PCR, lists solely in-frame clones and lacks some. The sample consists of around 30,000 clones, about four fifths of them appearing once. Study findings and constraints: Sampling of blood ran from the mid-2000s to the late 2010s, and older ART regimens were possibly in use.

This CDR3 comprises 13 residues. Germline assignment: CDR1 MNHEY and CDR2 SMNVEV (reference sequence). V lost 3 bases to trimming and J lost 2 bases, with 6 bases between them. Sampling of each donor yielded at least one pre-ART PBMC sample and at least two post-ART PBMC samples. The starting material was unsorted PBMCs, obtained 0.4 years after starting antiretroviral therapy. V is TRBV27 and J is TRBJ2-3; D is undetermined. The origin of this receptor is a young man with HIV. In DNA, the CDR3 is TGTGCCAGCAGTTTCAAGCTCACAGATACGCAGTATTTT. Its protein product is CASSFKLTDTQYF.